Reported below is one TCR beta chain. The antigen is undetermined. The record originates from a study of blood T cells in healthy people across ages. The CDR3 runs 14 residues. Germline V gives CDR1 SQVTM, CDR2 ANQGSEA. The V end was cut by 0 bases, the J end by 5 bases, with 13 bases between. General study findings and limits: The long-lived group displayed more naive CD4+ cells, plus higher diversity, than the aged donors did. Because sorting was not performed, PBMCs prevented conclusive naive versus antigen-experienced comparison. Per million T cells, the diversity of TCR beta decreased roughly linearly as age advanced.

A second PCR, run for roughly 7 to 11 cycles, used a sample-barcoded 5' primer plus a J-beta primer mix. TCRdb reprocessed the 5' RACE reads with MiXCR, giving one entry per CDR3 protein. The data hold 750,000 to 850,000 distinct CDR3 sequences, with about 25% observed a single time. The sample providers were healthy Caucasian people from Russia, aged roughly 6 to 90. The same data also contributed to another study, on T cells of mothers and their children.

The sequencing sample was made of blood. This receptor was obtained from a boy aged 5-17 years in good health. The chain has TRBV29-1 and TRBJ2-5, with D possibly TRBD2 on 5 matching bases. This CDR3 is CSVEDRGIGETQYF. In DNA form, the CDR3 reads TGCAGCGTTGAAGATAGAGGGATAGGGGAGACCCAGTACTTC.